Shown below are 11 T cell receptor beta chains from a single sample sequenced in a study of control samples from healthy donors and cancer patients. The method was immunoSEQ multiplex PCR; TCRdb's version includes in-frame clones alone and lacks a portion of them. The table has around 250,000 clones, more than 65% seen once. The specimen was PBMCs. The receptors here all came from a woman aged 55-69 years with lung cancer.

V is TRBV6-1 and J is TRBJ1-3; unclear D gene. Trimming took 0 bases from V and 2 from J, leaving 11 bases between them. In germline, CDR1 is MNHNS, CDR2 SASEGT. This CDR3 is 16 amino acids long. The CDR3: CASSEAPGITGNTIYF. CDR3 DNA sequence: TGTGCCAGCAGTGAAGCGCCTGGAATAACTGGAAACACCATATATTTT.

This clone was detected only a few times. CDR3 nucleotide sequence: TGTGCCAGCAGTGCCGGGACTAAAAATCAGCCCCAGCATTTT. Amino acids: CASSAGTKNQPQHF. V usage is TRBV28 and J usage is TRBJ1-5, with D perhaps matching TRBD1 (5 bases). Trimming removed 5 bases at V and 4 bases at J, with 12 bases between. This CDR3 spans 14 amino acids. The germline V gene has CDR1 MDHEN and CDR2 SYDVKM.

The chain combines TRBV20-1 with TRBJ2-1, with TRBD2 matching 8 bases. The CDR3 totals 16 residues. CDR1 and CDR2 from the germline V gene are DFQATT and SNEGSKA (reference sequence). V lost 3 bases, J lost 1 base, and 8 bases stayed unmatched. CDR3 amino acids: CSASTRGGPSYNEQFF. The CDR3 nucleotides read TGCAGTGCTAGTACGCGCGGGGGGCCTTCCTACAATGAGCAGTTCTTC.

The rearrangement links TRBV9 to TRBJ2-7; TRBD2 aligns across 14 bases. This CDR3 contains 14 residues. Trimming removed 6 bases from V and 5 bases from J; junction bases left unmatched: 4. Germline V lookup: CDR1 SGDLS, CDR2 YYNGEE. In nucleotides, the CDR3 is TGTGCCAGCACCAAGGGACTAGCGGGAGACGAGCAGTACTTC. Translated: CASTKGLAGDEQYF.

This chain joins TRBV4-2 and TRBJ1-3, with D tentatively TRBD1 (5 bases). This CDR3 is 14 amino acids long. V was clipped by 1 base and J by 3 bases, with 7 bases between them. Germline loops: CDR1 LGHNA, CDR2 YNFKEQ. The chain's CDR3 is CASSQARGGNTIYF. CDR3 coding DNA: TGTGCCAGCAGCCAAGCGAGGGGTGGAAACACCATATATTTT.

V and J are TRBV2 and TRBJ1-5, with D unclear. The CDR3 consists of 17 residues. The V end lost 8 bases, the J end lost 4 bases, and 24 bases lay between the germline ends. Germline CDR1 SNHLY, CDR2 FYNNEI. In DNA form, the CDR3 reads TGTGCCAGCGATGGCAGACTGGCTGGGGTTGGGAATCAGCCCCAGCATTTT. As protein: CASDGRLAGVGNQPQHF.

CDR3 residues: CASSLEWAGGIRQFF. DNA for the CDR3: TGTGCCAGCAGCTTAGAGTGGGCGGGGGGGATAAGGCAGTTCTTC. V gene TRBV7-2 combines with J gene TRBJ2-1, with 9 bases lining up with TRBD2. CDR1 SGHTA and CDR2 FQGNSA come from the germline V gene. With V trimmed by 1 base and J by 12 bases, 10 bases remained unmatched. The CDR3 has 15 residues.

The DNA of the CDR3 is TGTGCCAGCAGCTGGGACCATTACAATGAGCAGTTCTTC. It translates to CASSWDHYNEQFF. V is TRBV7-3 and J is TRBJ2-1; D may correspond to TRBD1 or TRBD2 (5 bases each). Germline V gene data show CDR1 as SGHTA and CDR2 as FQGTGA. The V gene lost 4 bases and the J gene lost 4 bases, with 8 bases spanning the gap. The CDR3 runs to 13 residues. Combining the CDR3 with reference TRBV7-3 and TRBJ2-1 gives the whole variable domain GAGVSQTPSNKVTEKGKYVELRCDPISGHTALYWYRQSLGQGPEFLIYFQGTGAADDSGLPNDRFFAVRPEGSVSTLKIQRTERGDSAVYLCASSWDHYNEQFFGPGTRLTVL.

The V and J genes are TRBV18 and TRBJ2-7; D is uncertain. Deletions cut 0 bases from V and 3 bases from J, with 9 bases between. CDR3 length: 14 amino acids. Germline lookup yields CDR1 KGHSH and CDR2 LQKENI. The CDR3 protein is CASSPPLLYYEQYF. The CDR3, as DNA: TGTGCCAGCTCACCACCGCTCCTGTACTACGAGCAGTACTTC.

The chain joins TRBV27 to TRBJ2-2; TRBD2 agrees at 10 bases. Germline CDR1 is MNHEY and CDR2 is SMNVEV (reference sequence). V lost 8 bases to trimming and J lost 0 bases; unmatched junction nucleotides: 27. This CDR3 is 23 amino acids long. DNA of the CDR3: TGTGCCAGCGGACCGCCGGCTAGCGGGAGTAAGGGGGTCCCCGGGGCGAACACCGGGGAGCTGTTTTTT. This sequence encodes CASGPPASGSKGVPGANTGELFF.

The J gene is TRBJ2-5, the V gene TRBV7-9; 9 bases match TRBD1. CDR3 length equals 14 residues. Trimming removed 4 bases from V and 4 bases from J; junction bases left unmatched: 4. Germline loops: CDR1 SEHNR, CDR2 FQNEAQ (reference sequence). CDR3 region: CASSSDRGRETQYF. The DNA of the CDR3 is TGTGCCAGCAGCTCGGACAGGGGTCGAGAGACCCAGTACTTC.